The 9 T cell receptor beta chains below all came from one sample that was sequenced in a study of shared T cell receptors in the human thymus. TCRdb keeps only in-frame clones here, not all; method: immunoSEQ multiplex PCR. In the table there are fewer than 700,000 clones, around nine tenths of which are singletons. Separately, the same data were catalogued under a study of human thymus T cells.

Sequences were obtained from thymocytes. The source is a boy younger than two with a congenital heart defect.

The sample holds a few counts of this clone. One end of the junction does not line up with germline, which may come from a read error. This rearrangement joins TRBV5-4 to TRBJ1-1; 8 bases line up with TRBD1. CDR1 and CDR2 from the germline V gene are SGHNT and YYREEE (reference sequence). The CDR3 runs 14 residues. CDR3 region: CASSSGETGALAVF. The CDR3 bases are TGTGCCAGCAGCTCCGGGGAGACAGGGGCCCTTGCGGTCTTT.

This clone was detected once. The V call is TRBV7-8, the J call TRBJ2-7; 8 bases fit TRBD1. V gave up 5 bases and J gave up 3 bases; unmatched junction bases: 15. Germline loops: CDR1 SGHVS, CDR2 FQNEAQ. This CDR3 region has 17 residues. This chain's CDR3 is CASSPNPRTGIIYEQYF. The CDR3 DNA reads TGTGCCAGCAGCCCCAACCCTCGGACAGGGATTATCTACGAGCAGTACTTC.

This clone is a singleton in its sample. The gene calls are TRBV5-1 and TRBJ1-2; tentatively, D is TRBD1 (6 bases). The V end was cut by 0 bases, the J end by 6 bases, with 24 bases between. CDR3 length: 18 amino acids. Germline assignment: CDR1 SGHRS and CDR2 YFSETQ. The CDR3 is CASSLGGRMMGPRDGYTF. CDR3 nucleotides: TGCGCCAGCAGCTTGGGGGGGCGCATGATGGGGCCCCGGGATGGCTACACCTTC.

The J gene is TRBJ1-2, the V gene TRBV5-6; 9 bases match TRBD1. The CDR3 contains 13 residues. The V segment lost 4 bases and the J segment 8 bases; nucleotides outside the gene matches: 6. Germline-derived CDR1 and CDR2 are SGHDT and YYEEEE. Here the CDR3 DNA reads TGTGCCAGCAGCCGACAGGGGGGCAGAGGCTACACCTTC. Its protein product is CASSRQGGRGYTF. Full variable domain (rest looked up from reference TRBV5-6 and TRBJ1-2): DAGVTQSPTHLIKTRGQQVTLRCSPKSGHDTVSWYQQALGQGPQFIFQYYEEEERQRGNFPDRFSGHQFPNYSSELNVNALLLGDSALYLCASSRQGGRGYTFGSGTRLTVV.

V and J are TRBV18 and TRBJ1-4, with 11 bases fitting TRBD1. Germline V gene data show CDR1 as KGHSH and CDR2 as LQKENI. CDR3 length equals 14 residues. V was pared by 4 bases and J by 6 bases, with 1 base of the junction left unmatched. The CDR3 loop is CASSLDRGHEKLFF. In DNA, the CDR3 is TGTGCCAGCTCACTGGACAGGGGGCATGAAAAACTGTTTTTT.

CDR3 loop: CASSQTGGAHTQYF. The CDR3 DNA is TGTGCCAGCTCACAGACAGGGGGCGCACATACGCAGTATTTT. The rearrangement links TRBV18 to TRBJ2-3; 10 positions match TRBD1. V shed 4 bases, J shed 7 bases, and the junction held 5 bases outside the gene matches. The germline gives CDR1 KGHSH, CDR2 LQKENI. CDR3 length equals 14 residues.

The V gene is TRBV4-3, the J gene TRBJ2-1; the match to TRBD2 covers 8 bases. The CDR3 extends over 16 amino acids. Looked up from germline, CDR1 is LGHNA and CDR2 is YSLEER. V shed 1 base, J shed 5 bases, and the junction held 7 bases outside the gene matches. CDR3 in amino acids: CASSQVSGGPDNEQFF. The DNA of the CDR3 is TGCGCCAGCAGCCAAGTTTCGGGAGGGCCGGACAATGAGCAGTTCTTC.

As concerns this clone: Other DNA sequences of this sample code for an identical CDR3. The V gene is TRBV30, the J gene TRBJ2-2; possible D gene TRBD2, 5 bases. Germline lookup yields CDR1 GTSNPN and CDR2 SVGIG (reference sequence). CDR3 length equals 14 residues. V shed 0 bases and J shed 2 bases, with 7 bases lying between them. CDR3 loop: CAWSVRGNTGELFF. The CDR3 DNA reads TGTGCCTGGAGTGTACGGGGAAACACCGGGGAGCTGTTTTTT.

V gene TRBV10-1 combines with J gene TRBJ2-1, with a possible D match to TRBD1 (6 bases). This CDR3 region has 14 residues. Deletions cut 2 bases from V and 8 bases from J, with 13 bases between. CDR1 and CDR2 (germline): WNHNN, SYGVQD (reference sequence). For the CDR3, the DNA is TGCGCCAGCAGTGAGGGGGGCCCTCGAGATGAGCAGTTCTTC. It codes for CASSEGGPRDEQFF.